These 30 T cell receptor beta chains were all obtained from the same sample, sequenced in a study of OX40 agonist ivuxolimab in advanced cancers. This table comes from immunoSEQ multiplex PCR, and its TCRdb copy is limited to in-frame clones, with some not included. The sample lists 70,000 to 95,000 clones; under 90% were seen once. This material consisted of CD4+ or CD8+ T cells sorted from blood, taken in a trial of the OX40 agonist ivuxolimab. The receptor source for this set is an adult with an advanced solid tumor such as melanoma, head and neck, liver or kidney cancer.

The V gene is TRBV14, the J gene TRBJ2-5, with TRBD1 matching over 11 bases. Germline V gives CDR1 SGHDN, CDR2 FVKESK. V shed 4 bases and J 6 bases; nucleotides not matched to a gene: 4. The CDR3 spans 14 residues. The CDR3 sequence is CASSLDRGRQTQYF. The CDR3, as DNA: TGTGCCAGCAGCCTGGACAGGGGGCGGCAGACCCAGTACTTC.

This rearrangement joins TRBV5-6 to TRBJ1-5; D not resolved. V lost 2 bases and J lost 2, with 11 bases in between. The CDR3 spans 15 residues. The germline CDR1 and CDR2 sequences are SGHDT and YYEEEE. This CDR3 is CASSFRGLGNQPQHF. In nucleotides, the CDR3 is TGTGCCAGCAGCTTTCGGGGTTTGGGCAATCAGCCCCAGCATTTT.

The table lists this clone with a few counts. The chain carries TRBV7-3 and TRBJ2-6; weak D call: TRBD1 (5 bases). This CDR3 has 15 amino acids. Germline V lookup: CDR1 SGHTA, CDR2 FQGTGA. V shed 3 bases and J shed 1 base, with 7 bases lying between them. CDR3 region: CASSFAGSGANVLTF. For the CDR3, the DNA is TGTGCCAGCAGCTTCGCAGGGTCTGGGGCCAACGTCCTGACTTTC.

Comments on this clone: This CDR3 is also generated by other DNA sequences in the sample. J is TRBJ1-1 and V is TRBV7-2; the D gene is possibly TRBD1 (6 bases). Germline CDR1 is SGHTA and CDR2 is FQGNSA. V was clipped by 5 bases and J by 1 base, with 8 bases between them. This CDR3 region has 13 residues. CDR3 DNA: TGTGCCAGCAGCCAGACAGGGAACACTGAAGCTTTCTTT. Translating it yields CASSQTGNTEAFF.

This chain links TRBV19 with TRBJ2-1; 11 bases match TRBD2. V shed 8 bases and J 2 bases; nucleotides not matched to a gene: 8. The V gene's germline CDR1 is LNHDA and CDR2 SQIVND (reference sequence). This CDR3 region has 16 residues. The CDR3 sequence is CASHDIAGGPYNEQFF. The CDR3 DNA is TGTGCCAGTCACGATATAGCGGGGGGGCCCTACAATGAGCAGTTCTTC.

The rearrangement links TRBV28 to TRBJ1-1; D ambiguous. The CDR3 contains 14 residues. Trimming removed 6 bases at V and 0 bases at J, with 11 bases between. Germline lookup yields CDR1 MDHEN and CDR2 SYDVKM. CDR3 sequence (DNA): TGTGCCAGCAGAGAGGGCCCCATGAACACTGAAGCTTTCTTT. Amino acids: CASREGPMNTEAFF. The full variable domain, in which reference TRBV28 and TRBJ1-1 provide the parts outside the CDR3, is DVKVTQSSRYLVKRTGEKVFLECVQDMDHENMFWYRQDPGLGLRLIYFSYDVKMKEKGDIPEGYSVSREKKERFSLILESASTNQTSMYLCASREGPMNTEAFFGQGTRLTVV.

The chain recombines TRBV5-1 with TRBJ1-4; D not resolved. V was pared by 1 base and J by 4 bases, with 11 bases between. The germline V gene has CDR1 SGHRS and CDR2 YFSETQ. This CDR3 comprises 15 residues. The CDR3 sequence is CASSLFSTVNEKLFF. The CDR3 DNA sequence: TGCGCCAGCAGCTTGTTTTCAACGGTTAATGAAAAACTGTTTTTT.

The V gene is TRBV19, the J gene TRBJ1-5; TRBD1 matches at 8 bases. The CDR3 is made up of 15 amino acids. V gave up 5 bases and J gave up 4 bases; unmatched junction bases: 7. Germline values: CDR1 LNHDA, CDR2 SQIVND (reference sequence). In nucleotides, the CDR3 is TGTGCCAGTAGTTCCGGGACAGGACTTAATCAGCCCCAGCATTTT. This encodes CASSSGTGLNQPQHF.

This clone was picked up a small number of times. The chain is built from TRBV19 and TRBJ1-2; no clear D. There are 13 residues in the CDR3. Trimming took 3 bases from V and 4 from J, leaving 9 bases between them. CDR1 LNHDA and CDR2 SQIVND come from the germline V gene (reference sequence). The DNA of the CDR3 is TGTGCCAGTAGTATGGGGTTCACCTATGGCTACACCTTC. It codes for CASSMGFTYGYTF.

This clone has only a few counts. The chain combines TRBV6-4 with TRBJ1-2, with 7 nucleotides matching TRBD1. There are 13 residues in the CDR3. Per the germline V gene, CDR1 is MRHNA and CDR2 is SNTAGT. Unmatched junction bases numbered 2, after V lost 3 bases and J lost 4 bases. CDR3 sequence: CASSERTGYGYTF. The CDR3 DNA sequence: TGTGCCAGCAGTGAACGGACAGGCTATGGCTACACCTTC.

This chain uses TRBV27 with TRBJ2-5; unclear D gene. Trimming cost V 2 bases and J 7 bases, with 11 bases left between them. From germline, CDR1 is MNHEY and CDR2 SMNVEV (reference sequence). CDR3 length equals 13 residues. In DNA, the CDR3 is TGTGCCAGCAGTTTACGTCAGGTGGGGACCCAGTACTTC. Protein: CASSLRQVGTQYF.

This clone was picked up a small number of times. This chain joins TRBV7-2 and TRBJ2-5, with D possibly TRBD1 on 7 matching bases. The germline V gene encodes CDR1 SGHTA and CDR2 FQGNSA. With 3 bases removed from V and 4 bases from J, the gap between germline ends came to 15 bases. This CDR3 comprises 15 residues. CDR3 in amino acids: CASSLEGQSLETQYF. The CDR3 region has the DNA TGTGCCAGCAGCTTGGAGGGACAGTCTTTAGAGACCCAGTACTTC.

In its sample, this clone is medium-sized. V gene TRBV7-2 combines with J gene TRBJ1-2; D is possibly TRBD1 (5 bases). Trimming shortened V by 5 bases and J by 4 bases, and 8 bases separated the two germline ends. The germline CDR1 and CDR2 sequences are SGHTA and FQGNSA. CDR3 length equals 12 residues. CDR3 nucleotides: TGTGCCAGCAGCCCGCAGGGCTATGGCTACACCTTC. This gives the protein CASSPQGYGYTF. Variable domain in full (rest from reference TRBV7-2 and TRBJ1-2): GAGVSQSPSNKVTEKGKDVELRCDPISGHTALYWYRQSLGQGLEFLIYFQGNSAPDKSGLPSDRFSAERTGGSVSTLTIQRTQQEDSAVYLCASSPQGYGYTFGSGTRLTVV.

The chain combines TRBV2 with TRBJ2-7; D is possibly TRBD2 (5 bases). The CDR3 runs to 13 residues. Between the trimmed V and J ends, which lost 6 bases and 2 bases, there was a span of 11 bases. Looked up from germline, CDR1 is SNHLY and CDR2 is FYNNEI. Written as DNA, the CDR3 is TGTGCCAGCAGCCCGATTAGCGCCTACGAGCAGTACGTC. Residues: CASSPISAYEQYV.

The genes are TRBV11-1 and TRBJ2-3; a weak D match, TRBD1 (6 bases). The CDR3 loop spans 16 amino acids. V was pared by 4 bases and J by 1 base, with 15 bases between. Germline CDR1 reads SGHAT; CDR2 reads FQDESV (reference sequence). The CDR3 DNA is TGTGCCAGCAGCTCTACAGGGTCTTCGGGCACAGATACGCAGTATTTT. This codes for CASSSTGSSGTDTQYF.

The V gene is TRBV6-5, the J gene TRBJ2-5, with D tentatively TRBD1 or TRBD2 (7 bases each). CDR3 length equals 14 residues. V lost 9 bases to trimming and J lost 4 bases, with 18 bases between them. Per the germline V gene, CDR1 is MNHEY and CDR2 is SVGAGI. CDR3 DNA: TGTGCCAGTCGAGTTCAGGGGGGGAGAGAGACCCAGTACTTC. Protein sequence: CASRVQGGRETQYF.

This chain uses TRBV6-1 with TRBJ1-3; D may be TRBD1 (5 bases). CDR1 is MNHNS, CDR2 SASEGT, per germline. This CDR3 region has 15 residues. Deletions cut 0 bases from V and 4 bases from J, with 10 bases between. The CDR3, as DNA: TGTGCCAGCAGTGAAGCTGGGGGACTGGGAAACACCATATATTTT. This encodes CASSEAGGLGNTIYF.

This clone was seen a single time. The rearrangement links TRBV5-6 to TRBJ1-2; 7 nucleotides agree with TRBD1. The J segment lost 7 bases and the V segment lost 0 bases, leaving 6 bases of the junction unmatched. This CDR3 is 14 amino acids long. Germline CDR1 and CDR2: SGHDT and YYEEEE. The CDR3 protein is CASSLGQGQIGYTF. The CDR3 bases are TGTGCCAGCAGCTTGGGTCAGGGACAGATTGGCTACACCTTC.

The chain recombines TRBV5-1 with TRBJ2-7; D is undetermined. Per germline, CDR1 SGHRS and CDR2 YFSETQ. This CDR3 is built from 14 residues. Trimming pared 4 bases from V and 1 base from J, leaving 12 bases between. Here the CDR3 DNA reads TGCGCCAGCAGCGTCGAAGGCAGTTCCTACGAGCAGTACTTC. Encoded protein: CASSVEGSSYEQYF.

The J gene is TRBJ2-7, the V gene TRBV10-2; TRBD1 aligns across 9 bases. The CDR3 consists of 15 residues. The V gene's germline CDR1 is WSHSY and CDR2 SAAADI. V lost 3 bases and J lost 2; bases outside the gene matches: 5. The CDR3 DNA sequence: TGCGCCAGCAGTGATGAGACAGGGGGGGCCTACGAGCAGTACGTC. It codes for CASSDETGGAYEQYV.

The chain employs TRBV5-4 and TRBJ2-3; no reliable D call. CDR1 is SGHNT, CDR2 YYREEE, per germline (reference sequence). CDR3 size: 15 residues. The ends were cut back, 1 base at V and 0 bases at J, with 9 bases in the middle. The CDR3 coding sequence is TGTGCCAGCAGCTTGCGAGACCTTAGCACAGATACGCAGTATTTT. This encodes CASSLRDLSTDTQYF. The whole variable domain, filled in from reference TRBV5-4 and TRBJ2-3, reads ETGVTQSPTHLIKTRGQQVTLRCSSQSGHNTVSWYQQALGQGPQFIFQYYREEENGRGNFPPRFSGLQFPNYSSELNVNALELDDSALYLCASSLRDLSTDTQYFGPGTRLTVL.

For this clone: The identical CDR3 is also encoded by other nucleotide sequences in the sample. The rearrangement links TRBV7-2 to TRBJ2-2; either TRBD1 or TRBD2 may supply D (5 bases each). CDR1 and CDR2 (germline): SGHTA, FQGNSA. This CDR3 region has 14 residues. The germline V and J ends were trimmed by 3 bases and 5 bases, with 10 bases remaining between them. Here the CDR3 reads CASSFGGRTGELFF. The CDR3 DNA reads as TGTGCCAGCAGCTTTGGGGGTCGGACCGGGGAGCTGTTTTTT.

The chain has TRBV19 and TRBJ2-7; a weak D match, TRBD2 (6 bases). The CDR3 extends over 14 amino acids. V lost 0 bases to trimming and J lost 5 bases, with 11 bases between them. In germline, CDR1 is LNHDA, CDR2 SQIVND (reference sequence). The CDR3 spells CASSIDRGVDEQYF. In DNA, the CDR3 is TGTGCCAGTAGTATAGATCGCGGGGTGGACGAGCAGTACTTC. Together with reference TRBV19 and TRBJ2-7, the CDR3 gives the full variable domain: DGGITQSPKYLFRKEGQNVTLSCEQNLNHDAMYWYRQDPGQGLRLIYYSQIVNDFQKGDIAEGYSVSREKKESFPLTVTSAQKNPTAFYLCASSIDRGVDEQYFGPGTRLTVT.

The gene calls are TRBV7-2 and TRBJ1-1; 7 bases are a match to TRBD1. There are 15 residues in the CDR3. With 1 base clipped from V and 2 bases from J, the junction kept 4 bases outside the gene matches. Germline CDR1 reads SGHTA; CDR2 reads FQGNSA. CDR3 nucleotide sequence: TGTGCCAGCAGCTTAGGACAGGGTATAAACACTGAAGCTTTCTTT. This encodes CASSLGQGINTEAFF.

Regarding this clone: The same CDR3 is also encoded by other DNA sequences in this sample. The rearrangement links TRBV10-3 to TRBJ2-3; TRBD2 is a possible D gene (7 bases). This CDR3 has 15 amino acids. Germline V gene sequence: CDR1 ENHRY, CDR2 SYGVKD. The V and J ends lost 3 bases and 3 bases respectively, with 13 bases between them. DNA for the CDR3: TGTGCCATCAGTGAAGGGGGGGGTGGTACAGATACGCAGTATTTT. Protein product: CAISEGGGGTDTQYF.

This clone was seen a single time. This sequence joins TRBV6-4 and TRBJ2-1, with TRBD2 matching over 11 bases. Per germline, CDR1 MRHNA and CDR2 SNTAGT. This CDR3 spans 17 amino acids. V shed 7 bases and J 4 bases; nucleotides not matched to a gene: 12. The CDR3 loop reads CASTTQSSGGLYNEQFF. In DNA form, the CDR3 reads TGTGCCAGCACGACCCAATCTAGCGGGGGGTTGTACAATGAGCAGTTCTTC.

The chain's CDR3 is CASSFLASSYEQYV. CDR3 sequence (DNA): TGTGCCAGCAGCTTTTTGGCTAGCTCCTACGAGCAGTACGTC. The rearrangement uses TRBV5-6 and TRBJ2-7; D is unresolved. V was trimmed by 2 bases and J by 0 bases, leaving 9 bases between them. This CDR3 region has 14 residues. Germline V gene lookup returns CDR1 SGHDT and CDR2 YYEEEE.

CDR3 coding DNA: TGTGCCAGCTCACCACGAGGGATCAGTACGGGGACAGAGACCCAGTACTTC. Translated: CASSPRGISTGTETQYF. The chain links TRBV18 to TRBJ2-5; D could derive from TRBD1 or TRBD2 (5 bases each). CDR3 length: 17 residues. The V end lost 1 base, the J end lost 4 bases, and 19 bases lay between the germline ends. Germline CDR1 is KGHSH and CDR2 is LQKENI.

The V and J genes are TRBV18 and TRBJ2-2; D gene unclear. V was trimmed by 3 bases and J by 4 bases, leaving 9 bases between them. Germline V gene lookup returns CDR1 KGHSH and CDR2 LQKENI. The CDR3 has 14 residues. As DNA, the CDR3 is TGTGCCAGCTCACCGAAAGAAGCCACCGGGGAGCTGTTTTTT. Encoded protein: CASSPKEATGELFF.

The chain joins TRBV11-3 to TRBJ2-1; no firm D call. Germline V CDR1 and CDR2: SGHNT, YENEEA. There are 15 residues in the CDR3. The ends were cut back, 4 bases at V and 0 bases at J, with 10 bases in the middle. This chain's CDR3 is CASSSLLSSYNEQFF. CDR3 nucleotide sequence: TGTGCCAGCAGCTCTCTTTTAAGCTCCTACAATGAGCAGTTCTTC.